This TCR beta chain was recovered during a study of T cell changes during pregnancy in multiple sclerosis. Sequencing was performed with immunoSEQ multiplex PCR; in TCRdb, only in-frame clones are kept and a portion is missing. The sample has over 40,000 clones; 80% to 95% are singletons. Trimming pared 2 bases from V and 0 bases from J, leaving 7 bases between. CDR3 size: 14 residues. Per germline, CDR1 SGHAT and CDR2 FQDESV (reference sequence). V gene TRBV11-1 combines with J gene TRBJ1-1, with no clear D. This sequence was found in a female donor with multiple sclerosis, enrolled in a pregnancy study. Sequencing used CD4+ T cells from peripheral blood mononuclear cells, obtained in the second trimester of pregnancy. DNA for the CDR3: TGTGCCAGCAGCTTAATTACTCTGAACACTGAAGCTTTCTTT. This sequence encodes CASSLITLNTEAFF. The variable domain in full, with the rest retrieved from reference TRBV11-1 and TRBJ1-1, is EAEVAQSPRYKITEKSQAVAFWCDPISGHATLYWYRQILGQGPELLVQFQDESVVDDSQLPKDRFSAERLKGVDSTLKIQPAELGDSAMYLCASSLITLNTEAFFGQGTRLTVV.